This paragraph reports one TCR beta chain. Its matching antigen is unknown. Repertoires were generated with immunoSEQ multiplex PCR, while TCRdb's copy carries only in-frame clones and drops some. Of more than 15,000 clones in the sample, about 85% are singletons; the top ten hold around 5%. The CDR3 runs 14 residues. Trimming removed 5 bases at V and 0 bases at J, with 8 bases between. The germline V gene encodes CDR1 SGHRS and CDR2 YFSETQ. These data belong to a study of CD4+ T cells in melanoma. General observations from the study: Diverse differentiation states were reported for melanoma neoantigen-specific CD4+ T cells. A reported correlation linked neoantigen-specific CD4+ T cells to CD8+, macrophage and B cell function.

This rearrangement joins TRBV5-1 to TRBJ2-2; D perhaps matches TRBD1 (6 bases). The sequence came from a human donor with melanoma. The sample taken for sequencing was cells from a culture (not recorded whether cultured in vitro). CDR3 loop: CASRGATNTGELFF. CDR3 DNA: TGCGCCAGCAGGGGGGCTACGAACACCGGGGAGCTGTTTTTT. Together with reference TRBV5-1 and TRBJ2-2, the CDR3 gives the full variable domain: KAGVTQTPRYLIKTRGQQVTLSCSPISGHRSVSWYQQTPGQGLQFLFEYFSETQRNKGNFPGRFSGRQFSNSRSEMNVSTLELGDSALYLCASRGATNTGELFFGEGSRLTVL.